Below are 14 T cell receptor beta chains sequenced from a single sample in a study of blood T cell repertoires in COVID-19 (dated by TCRdb to 2020 to 2021). The library was generated by the immunoSEQ multiplex PCR assay. In its TCRdb copy, this immuneACCESS table keeps in-frame sequences only and misses some clones. Where compared with another copy, unresolved V genes explain less than half of these, and the others have no known cause. Recorded for this sample are 200,000 to 250,000 clones; 84% of them occurred a single time. The top ten constitute around 18% of the sample. Material: peripheral blood. The receptors here all came from a woman of 80 years or more with active or convalescent COVID-19.

The J gene is TRBJ2-1, the V gene TRBV10-2, with 10 bases aligning to TRBD2. V lost 6 bases, J lost 4 bases, and 12 bases stayed unmatched. Germline V gene lookup returns CDR1 WSHSY and CDR2 SAAADI. The CDR3 spans 17 residues. CDR3 DNA: TGCGCCAGCAGAGGGCTAGCGGGGGCCGCGGAGTACAATGAGCAGTTCTTC. This encodes CASRGLAGAAEYNEQFF.

This clone occurred a few times. The chain is built from TRBV5-6 and TRBJ2-7, with 7 bases identical to TRBD1. The V and J ends lost 0 bases and 2 bases, in that order; junction bases with no gene match: 5. This CDR3 is built from 15 residues. CDR1 is SGHDT and CDR2 is YYEEEE in the germline V gene. The chain's CDR3 is CASSLGPGGTYEQYF. The CDR3 DNA reads as TGTGCCAGCAGCTTGGGGCCAGGGGGAACCTACGAGCAGTACTTC. The full variable domain, in which reference TRBV5-6 and TRBJ2-7 provide the parts outside the CDR3, is DAGVTQSPTHLIKTRGQQVTLRCSPKSGHDTVSWYQQALGQGPQFIFQYYEEEERQRGNFPDRFSGHQFPNYSSELNVNALLLGDSALYLCASSLGPGGTYEQYFGPGTRLTVT.

This chain joins TRBV19 and TRBJ2-5, with TRBD1 as a possible D gene (6 bases). The CDR3 has 13 residues. Germline-derived CDR1 and CDR2 are LNHDA and SQIVND (reference sequence). Trimming shortened V by 3 bases and J by 5 bases, and 10 bases separated the two germline ends. DNA for the CDR3: TGTGCCAGTAGTATTCGGCAGGGGGAGACCCAGTACTTC. It encodes CASSIRQGETQYF.

The chain links TRBV7-3 to TRBJ2-3, with 9 bases that match TRBD2. From germline, CDR1 is SGHTA and CDR2 FQGTGA. Losses at the gene ends were 1 base for V and 1 base for J; bases not matched to a gene: 6. CDR3 length equals 17 residues. This CDR3 is CASSLSGSGSGTDTQYF. The CDR3 DNA reads TGTGCCAGCAGCTTAAGCGGTAGCGGGAGCGGCACAGATACGCAGTATTTT.

DNA of the CDR3: TGCGCCAGCAGCCTGGACAGCTCTCAAGAGACCCAGTACTTC. It translates to CASSLDSSQETQYF. The V call is TRBV5-1, the J call TRBJ2-5; D perhaps matches TRBD1 (6 bases). V shed 4 bases and J shed 2 bases, with 12 bases lying between them. Germline V gene sequence: CDR1 SGHRS, CDR2 YFSETQ. The CDR3 sequence is 14 residues long.

V usage is TRBV7-8 and J usage is TRBJ2-7, with D tentatively TRBD1 (5 bases). Germline CDR1 and CDR2: SGHVS and FQNEAQ. Trimming removed 0 bases from V and 2 bases from J, with 14 bases in between. The CDR3 has 16 amino acids. Here the CDR3 reads CASSLAKGALPYEQYF. The CDR3 region has the DNA TGTGCCAGCAGCTTAGCGAAAGGGGCACTCCCCTACGAGCAGTACTTC.

This clone has ten or more counts. This chain uses TRBV1 with TRBJ2-1; TRBD2 reflects the table's D call only, with no check against the DNA. TRBV1 represents a pseudogene. The CDR3 contains 14 residues. The DNA for the CDR3 is TGCACCAGCAGCCACTACCGCGGGGGGACTCAGCAGTTCTTC. Translated, it gives CTSSHYRGGTQQFF.

CDR3 protein: CASSLAGTGDETQYF. In DNA, the CDR3 is TGCGCCAGCAGCTTAGCCGGGACAGGGGACGAGACCCAGTACTTC. This chain joins TRBV5-1 and TRBJ2-5; 10 bases are shared with TRBD1. V lost 2 bases to trimming and J lost 5 bases; unmatched junction nucleotides: 6. Looked up from germline, CDR1 is SGHRS and CDR2 is YFSETQ. CDR3 length equals 15 residues.

Only a few counts were recorded for this clone. The chain joins TRBV7-9 to TRBJ1-1; 9 nucleotides line up with TRBD1. The germline V gene has CDR1 SEHNR and CDR2 FQNEAQ (reference sequence). V lost 5 bases and J lost 4; bases outside the gene matches: 5. The CDR3 consists of 14 residues. CDR3 region: CASSNGQGITEAFF. CDR3 sequence (DNA): TGTGCCAGCAGCAATGGACAGGGGATCACTGAAGCTTTCTTT.

This rearrangement joins TRBV5-4 to TRBJ1-2; D gene uncertain. This CDR3 has 11 amino acids. The germline gives CDR1 SGHNT, CDR2 YYREEE (reference sequence). Trimming removed 7 bases at V and 8 bases at J, with 12 bases between. The CDR3 loop is CASRDDIGYTF. Written as DNA, the CDR3 is TGTGCCAGCCGAGACGACATAGGCTACACCTTC.

This clone has a single count. The V call is TRBV6-6, the J call TRBJ2-3; D is unresolved. The germline V and J ends were trimmed by 1 base and 1 base, with 9 bases remaining between them. This CDR3 is built from 15 residues. In germline, CDR1 is MNHNY, CDR2 SVGAGI (reference sequence). Here the CDR3 DNA reads TGTGCCAGCAGTTACTGGGCTCAACGCACAGATACGCAGTATTTT. Protein: CASSYWAQRTDTQYF.

This rearrangement joins TRBV5-1 to TRBJ2-7, with 8 bases aligning to TRBD1. CDR1 is SGHRS, CDR2 YFSETQ, per germline. The CDR3 has 15 residues. J gave up 3 bases and V 0 bases, and 5 bases lay outside the gene matches. CDR3 nucleotide sequence: TGCGCCAGCAGCTTGGAAGGACAGGGTATCTACGAGCAGTACTTC. Amino acid sequence: CASSLEGQGIYEQYF.

The chain couples TRBV11-2 to TRBJ1-1; D uncertain. Trimming shortened V by 0 bases and J by 5 bases, and 7 bases separated the two germline ends. There are 13 residues in the CDR3. The germline V gene has CDR1 SGHAT and CDR2 FQNNGV. The DNA of the CDR3 is TGTGCCAGCAGCTTAGAGACGGGGACTGAAGCTTTCTTT. Protein: CASSLETGTEAFF.

V and J are TRBV4-2 and TRBJ2-5; D perhaps matches TRBD1 (6 bases). This CDR3 contains 13 residues. V was cut by 5 bases and J by 1 base, with 8 bases left in between. Germline V lookup: CDR1 LGHNA, CDR2 YNFKEQ. CDR3 region: CASSTGFQETQYF. In DNA form, the CDR3 reads TGTGCCAGCAGCACAGGGTTCCAAGAGACCCAGTACTTC.